This T cell receptor (beta chain) comes out of a study of spatial heterogeneity in lung cancer. Study-wide context: More than eight raw reads, on average, carried each unique TCR and UMI combination. The study, taken as a whole, reports: At tumor resection, ubiquitous expanded TCRs were detected in blood more often than later.

MiXCR, run by TCRdb on the 5' RACE reads, gives a single entry per CDR3 protein. The sample has tens of thousands of distinct CDR3 sequences, 4.6% seen once; the top ten hold approximately 35%. Time point meaning: sample taken at primary tumor resection. Without sorting, whole RNA was sequenced from tumor, nontumor lung or frozen PBMC. The cohort: about 79 early-stage, untreated non-small cell lung cancer patients. Looked up from germline, CDR1 is SGHAT and CDR2 is FQNNGV. The CDR3 is 15 amino acids. Germline trimming cut 5 bases from V and 2 bases from J; bases unmatched to any gene: 5. This clonotype was detected many times. Antigen: not known.

V usage is TRBV11-2 and J usage is TRBJ1-5; 8 positions match TRBD1. The clonotype originates from a male donor with early-stage non-small cell lung cancer. This material consisted of PBMCs, taken at surgery. DNA for the CDR3: TGTGCCAGCAGCCGACAGGGGACGGGCAATCAGCCCCAGCATTTT. As protein: CASSRQGTGNQPQHF.